This TCR beta chain was retrieved from a study of identical twins. V was trimmed by 10 bases and J by 4 bases, leaving 17 bases between them. Germline CDR1 reads MNHNS; CDR2 reads SASEGT. The CDR3 is 14 residues long. Healthy Caucasian donors formed the entire cohort. TCRdb recomputed calls from the 5' RACE reads with MiXCR, one row per CDR3 protein. There are more than 250,000 distinct CDR3 sequences in the sample; more than 6.5% occur only once, and approximately 2.1% lies in the top ten. This sample also appeared in a second study, on yellow fever vaccine responses in identical twins. As that report states: Twins reportedly had a vaccine T cell response that seemed partly convergent, partly personalized.

Sequencing used memory (CD45RO+) T cells sorted from blood. The chain links TRBV6-1 to TRBJ1-5; perhaps TRBD1 as D (5 bases). The sequence was obtained from a woman under 30 in good health. This CDR3 is CATQRGRENQPQHF. In nucleotides, the CDR3 is TGTGCCACCCAGAGGGGCAGGGAGAATCAGCCCCAGCATTTT.